These T cell receptor beta chains were read from a single sample in a study of T-cell reconstitution after alpha-beta-depleted transplantation in children. MiXCR, run by TCRdb on the PCR reads, gives a single entry per CDR3 protein. The profile shows 700,000 to 950,000 distinct CDR3 sequences, roughly 15% of them singletons. This specimen consisted of PBMCs, mostly from graft donor cells, obtained 360 days after TCRalphabeta/CD19-depleted stem cell transplant. Every receptor here comes from a male patient between 10 and 17 years old who had a stem cell transplant for acute lymphoblastic leukemia, so the T cells may come from the graft donor. CDR3s include the opening cysteine and the closing phenylalanine or tryptophan. A D gene is named only where the DNA matches it firmly. Part of the rows lack a size; the others show once, few, many or a class for expanded clones.

j_call: TRBJ2-7; clone_size: few; cdr3_length: 19; v_call: TRBV5-1; d_call: TRBD1; cdr3_nt: TGCGCCAGCAGCTTGGGGCCGAGACAGGGGACGTTAGATTCCTACGAGCAGTACTTC; cdr3_aa: CASSLGPRQGTLDSYEQYF
j_call: TRBJ2-7; clone_size: .; cdr3_length: 15; v_call: TRBV5-5; d_call: TRBD2; cdr3_nt: TGTGCCAGCAGCCGGGGACTAGCGCTATCCTACGAGCAGTACTTC; cdr3_aa: CASSRGLALSYEQYF
j_call: TRBJ2-7; clone_size: few; cdr3_length: 15; v_call: TRBV9; d_call: TRBD1; cdr3_nt: TGTGCCAGCAGCGTAGGACAGGGACAGTCCTACGAGCAGTACTTC; cdr3_aa: CASSVGQGQSYEQYF
j_call: TRBJ2-7; clone_size: many; cdr3_length: 13; v_call: TRBV10-3; d_call: .; cdr3_nt: TGTGCCATCACGCCTAGCGACCTCCACGAGCAGTACTTC; cdr3_aa: CAITPSDLHEQYF
j_call: TRBJ2-7; clone_size: few; cdr3_length: 16; v_call: TRBV21-1; d_call: .; cdr3_nt: TGTGCCAGCAGCCAGGGGGGCAACAGGGCCACCTACGAGCAGTACTTC; cdr3_aa: CASSQGGNRATYEQYF
j_call: TRBJ2-3; clone_size: .; cdr3_length: 16; v_call: TRBV4-1; d_call: .; cdr3_nt: TGCGCCAGCAGCCTCCTAATCCAGGGTGGCACAGATACGCAGTATTTT; cdr3_aa: CASSLLIQGGTDTQYF
j_call: TRBJ1-2; clone_size: .; cdr3_length: 13; v_call: TRBV29-1; d_call: .; cdr3_nt: TGCAGCGTTGAAGAGCGGATACTCTATGGCTACACCTTC; cdr3_aa: CSVEERILYGYTF
j_call: TRBJ2-7; clone_size: .; cdr3_length: 14; v_call: TRBV7-9; d_call: TRBD1; cdr3_nt: TGTGCCAGCAGCACAGGGACAGGGTTTCCCGAGCAGTACTTC; cdr3_aa: CASSTGTGFPEQYF
j_call: TRBJ1-2; clone_size: few; cdr3_length: 11; v_call: TRBV18; d_call: .; cdr3_nt: TGTGCCAGCTCAAAAGCCTATGGCTACACCTTC; cdr3_aa: CASSKAYGYTF
j_call: TRBJ2-7; clone_size: few; cdr3_length: 14; v_call: TRBV12-3/TRBV12-4; d_call: .; cdr3_nt: TGTGCCAGCAGCTGGGGGAGCGAGTCCTACGAGCAGTACTTC; cdr3_aa: CASSWGSESYEQYF
j_call: TRBJ1-5; clone_size: few; cdr3_length: 15; v_call: TRBV6-5; d_call: .; cdr3_nt: TGTGCCAGCAGTTACGGAGACGGACACAATCAGCCCCAGCATTTT; cdr3_aa: CASSYGDGHNQPQHF
j_call: TRBJ2-1; clone_size: many; cdr3_length: 14; v_call: TRBV2; d_call: .; cdr3_nt: TGTGCCAGCAAGGGCAGGATAGTTTACAATGAGCAGTTCTTC; cdr3_aa: CASKGRIVYNEQFF
j_call: TRBJ2-7; clone_size: few; cdr3_length: 11; v_call: TRBV29-1; d_call: .; cdr3_nt: TGCAGCGTTGATCCAGGGGGGGAGCAGTACTTC; cdr3_aa: CSVDPGGEQYF
j_call: TRBJ2-5; clone_size: .; cdr3_length: 15; v_call: TRBV12-3/TRBV12-4; d_call: .; cdr3_nt: TGTGCCAGCAGTAGAACCGGGACAACCCAAGAGACCCAGTACTTC; cdr3_aa: CASSRTGTTQETQYF
j_call: TRBJ1-1; clone_size: .; cdr3_length: 15; v_call: TRBV5-1; d_call: .; cdr3_nt: TGCGCCAGCAGCTCCTTTACAGGGAGATGGACTGAAGCTTTCTTT; cdr3_aa: CASSSFTGRWTEAFF
j_call: TRBJ2-3; clone_size: many; cdr3_length: 16; v_call: TRBV12-3/TRBV12-4; d_call: TRBD2; cdr3_nt: TGTGCCAGCAGTTTACGCACTAGCGGTACCCGAGATACGCAGTATTTT; cdr3_aa: CASSLRTSGTRDTQYF
j_call: TRBJ1-4; clone_size: few; cdr3_length: 15; v_call: TRBV20-1; d_call: TRBD1; cdr3_nt: TGCAGTGCTAGACGAGGGACAGGGGGCATGGAAAAACTGTTTTTT; cdr3_aa: CSARRGTGGMEKLFF
j_call: TRBJ2-3; clone_size: once; cdr3_length: 13; v_call: TRBV6-6; d_call: .; cdr3_nt: TGTGCCAGCACTGGCTGGCGCAAAGATACGCAGTATTTT; cdr3_aa: CASTGWRKDTQYF
j_call: TRBJ1-1; clone_size: many; cdr3_length: 14; v_call: TRBV6-2/TRBV6-3; d_call: .; cdr3_nt: TGTGCCAGCAGTTACCTCGGATTTAACACTGAAGCTTTCTTT; cdr3_aa: CASSYLGFNTEAFF
j_call: TRBJ1-5; clone_size: few; cdr3_length: 15; v_call: TRBV12-3/TRBV12-4; d_call: .; cdr3_nt: TGTGCCAGCAGTTTAGGGGCAGGGGTTGGTCAGCCCCAGCATTTT; cdr3_aa: CASSLGAGVGQPQHF
j_call: TRBJ1-2; clone_size: .; cdr3_length: 12; v_call: TRBV19; d_call: .; cdr3_nt: TGTGCCAGTAGTATAGGACAGCGCGGCTACACCTTC; cdr3_aa: CASSIGQRGYTF
j_call: TRBJ2-5; clone_size: few; cdr3_length: 16; v_call: TRBV10-3; d_call: TRBD1; cdr3_nt: TGTGCCATCAGTGAGTCGATGACCAACAGGGGAGAGACCCAGTACTTC; cdr3_aa: CAISESMTNRGETQYF
j_call: TRBJ1-6; clone_size: .; cdr3_length: 14; v_call: TRBV6-5; d_call: .; cdr3_nt: TGTGCCAGCAGTTATGGGGAAGGGAATTCACCCCTCCACTTT; cdr3_aa: CASSYGEGNSPLHF
j_call: TRBJ2-5; clone_size: .; cdr3_length: 13; v_call: TRBV7-3; d_call: .; cdr3_nt: TGTGCCAGCAGCTCGCCCCCACTCGAGACCCAGTACTTC; cdr3_aa: CASSSPPLETQYF
j_call: TRBJ2-7; clone_size: few; cdr3_length: 16; v_call: TRBV20-1; d_call: .; cdr3_nt: TGCAGTGCTAGACAACTAAGGACCGCCCCCCAGGACGAGCAGTACTTC; cdr3_aa: CSARQLRTAPQDEQYF
j_call: TRBJ2-5; clone_size: few; cdr3_length: 14; v_call: TRBV7-2; d_call: TRBD1; cdr3_nt: TGTGCCAGCAGCTTAGAGGGGGCGCGTGAGACCCAGTACTTC; cdr3_aa: CASSLEGARETQYF
j_call: TRBJ2-7; clone_size: .; cdr3_length: 15; v_call: TRBV6-1; d_call: TRBD2; cdr3_nt: TGTGCCAGCACCATAATCGGGAGGGCGACCTACGAGCAGTACTTC; cdr3_aa: CASTIIGRATYEQYF
j_call: TRBJ2-7; clone_size: many; cdr3_length: 14; v_call: TRBV20-1; d_call: .; cdr3_nt: TGCAGTGCTAGAGATCAACGGGGGCACGACGAGCAGTACTTC; cdr3_aa: CSARDQRGHDEQYF
j_call: TRBJ2-7; clone_size: .; cdr3_length: 15; v_call: TRBV14; d_call: .; cdr3_nt: TGTGCCAGCAGCCAAGTCGGCAGGACGTACTACGAGCAGTACTTC; cdr3_aa: CASSQVGRTYYEQYF
j_call: TRBJ2-5; clone_size: many; cdr3_length: 15; v_call: TRBV27; d_call: TRBD1; cdr3_nt: TGTGCCAGCAGTCCCTACGGGACAGGGGTGGAGACCCAGTACTTC; cdr3_aa: CASSPYGTGVETQYF
j_call: TRBJ1-1; clone_size: .; cdr3_length: 16; v_call: TRBV20-1; d_call: .; cdr3_nt: TGCAGTGCTAGAGATGGGGTTTTCCGTTTGAACACTGAAGCTTTCTTT; cdr3_aa: CSARDGVFRLNTEAFF
j_call: TRBJ2-3; clone_size: .; cdr3_length: 17; v_call: TRBV20-1; d_call: .; cdr3_nt: TGCAGTGCTAGTCCCGCCGCCCGGCGGAGTGAAACAGATACGCAGTATTTT; cdr3_aa: CSASPAARRSETDTQYF
j_call: TRBJ1-1; clone_size: .; cdr3_length: 16; v_call: TRBV21-1; d_call: .; cdr3_nt: TGTGCCAGCAGCAAGGACAGCGGCCACATGAACACTGAAGCTTTCTTT; cdr3_aa: CASSKDSGHMNTEAFF
j_call: TRBJ2-5; clone_size: few; cdr3_length: 13; v_call: TRBV15; d_call: .; cdr3_nt: TGTGCCACCAGCGGAGGTTTCGGGGAGACCCAGTACTTC; cdr3_aa: CATSGGFGETQYF
j_call: TRBJ2-3; clone_size: few; cdr3_length: 17; v_call: TRBV3-1; d_call: TRBD2; cdr3_nt: TGTGCCAGCAGCCACAGACTAGCGGGAGTGGAGGTGGATACGCAGTATTTT; cdr3_aa: CASSHRLAGVEVDTQYF